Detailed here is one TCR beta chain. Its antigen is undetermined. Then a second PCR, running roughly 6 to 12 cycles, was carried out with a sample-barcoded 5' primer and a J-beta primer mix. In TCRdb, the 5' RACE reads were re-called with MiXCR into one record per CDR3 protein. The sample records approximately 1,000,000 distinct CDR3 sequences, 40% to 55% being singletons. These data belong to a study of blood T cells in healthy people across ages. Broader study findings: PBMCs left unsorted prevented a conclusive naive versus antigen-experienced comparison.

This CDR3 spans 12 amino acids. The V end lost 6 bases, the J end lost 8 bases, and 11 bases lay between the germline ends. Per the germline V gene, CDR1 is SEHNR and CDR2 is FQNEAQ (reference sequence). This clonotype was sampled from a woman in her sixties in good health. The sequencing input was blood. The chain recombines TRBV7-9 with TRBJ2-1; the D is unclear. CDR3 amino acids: CASSPEDDEQFF. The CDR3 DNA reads TGTGCCAGCAGTCCAGAGGACGATGAGCAGTTCTTC.